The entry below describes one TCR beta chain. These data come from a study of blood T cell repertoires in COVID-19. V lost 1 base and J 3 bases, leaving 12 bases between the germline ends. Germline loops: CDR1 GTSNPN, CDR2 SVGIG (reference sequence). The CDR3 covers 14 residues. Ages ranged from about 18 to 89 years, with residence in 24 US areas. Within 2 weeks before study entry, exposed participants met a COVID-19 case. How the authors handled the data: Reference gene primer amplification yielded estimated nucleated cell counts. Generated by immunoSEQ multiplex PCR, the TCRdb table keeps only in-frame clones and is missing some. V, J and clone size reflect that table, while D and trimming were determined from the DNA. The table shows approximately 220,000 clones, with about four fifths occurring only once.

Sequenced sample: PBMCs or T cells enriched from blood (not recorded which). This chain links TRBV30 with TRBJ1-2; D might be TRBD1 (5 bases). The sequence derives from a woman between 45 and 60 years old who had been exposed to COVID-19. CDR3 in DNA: TGTGCCTGGAGTGAGGGGTTGCAGTACTATGGCTACACCTTC. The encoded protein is CAWSEGLQYYGYTF.